The T cell receptor beta chain described here comes from a study of Graves' ophthalmopathy and Graves' hyperthyroidism (dated by TCRdb to between 2017 and 2018). General notes on the study: Stable hyperthyroidism was defined as no progression to ophthalmopathy within 18 months of follow-up. In total, over 130 blood samples were TCR-sequenced: fewer than 50 ophthalmopathy, about 75 hyperthyroidism and about 17 hyperthyroidism-to-ophthalmopathy patients. An independent validation cohort comprised 18 to 20 hyperthyroidism patients and some 16 patients who later progressed from hyperthyroidism to ophthalmopathy. In roughly six hyperthyroidism patients, T-cell repertoires of thyroid tissue and blood were compared. Following sample collection, hyperthyroidism patients were given methimazole at a starting dose of 30 mg daily, and ophthalmopathy patients were given high-dose intravenous methylprednisolone. To explore V-J signatures that separate ophthalmopathy from hyperthyroidism, a discovery set of about a hundred patients was enrolled, consisting of 40 to 45 with ophthalmopathy and around 57 with stable hyperthyroidism. The study used signatures of the TCR beta repertoire to tell Graves' ophthalmopathy apart from Graves' hyperthyroidism and to predict which patients would progress to ophthalmopathy. Study-wide conclusions, independent of this receptor: No statistical method was used to predetermine the sample size, and group allocation was not hidden from the investigators. In validation, the model predicted ophthalmopathy progression with more than 70% sensitivity and 72.22% specificity; some 13 predicted patients were CT-confirmed with GO in a median of about 7.1 months. Among expanded thyroid clonotypes with frequency above 0.001, most also showed up in blood, which suggests that blood repertoires may reflect the thyroid immune response. In cross-validation, the 13-signature model distinguished ophthalmopathy from stable hyperthyroidism with 85% to 90% sensitivity and 81.08% specificity, and in the test set the corresponding values were roughly 80% and 76%.

For repertoire sequencing, the TCR beta CDR3 regions were amplified from RNA transcripts. HTBI primers and the Qiagen OneStep RT-PCR kit were used in a first-round RT-PCR, which was followed by a second-round multiplex PCR, size selection and purification. The libraries underwent paired-end sequencing with 100 bp reads on an Illumina HiSeq2000. The paper's processing steps were these. SOAPnuke was used to process the reads, removing any read that contained adapters or uncalled bases, had a mean Phred below 15, or lacked an exact match to the constant primer or identifier. COPE v1.2.5 was used to merge the high-quality paired reads. Each unique nucleotide sequence was treated as a clonotype, and MiTCR v1.1 was used to align the clonotypes to the IMGT TRB V, D and J references. The analysis was limited to V-J combinations with a frequency above 0.0001, which together covered 99.2% of the repertoires. A TCR clonal expansion and chaos score per V-J combination was defined as the ratio of F50 clonal expansion to chaos observed in the TCRdist matrix. Welch's t-statistics and random forest were used to reduce the features to 13 V-J combinations, which were then used as input to a naive Bayes classifier. Thyroid-blood repertoire similarity was quantified with the Morisita-Horn index. TCRdb applied fastp at Q25 and MiXCR to the public reads, then kept only in-frame beta chains. One record per CDR3 amino acid sequence lists the most common genes and DNA. The V and J calls and clone size are TCRdb's, not the authors'. Within this sample are about 590,000 distinct CDR3 sequences, with less than 40% of them counted one time only. 3.5% to 4.5% of the sample goes to the ten largest clones.

This clonotype was seen repeatedly, ten times or more. Its target antigen remains unknown. Base qualities are not recorded, but no much larger clone differs from it by a single base. Taken from cysteine to phenylalanine, the CDR3 has 15 residues. Just CDR3 DNA is preserved here, 45 bases in frame from base 1. V is shortened by 3 bases, J by 1 base, and the region joining them spans 12 bases. The germline V gene sets CDR1 to SGHVS and CDR2 to FQNEAQ. Patients with hyperthyroidism were aged 18 to 65 years, had been newly diagnosed, and had a disease duration of less than 2 months. Anyone with other autoimmune diseases, uncontrolled infections, pregnancy or lactation was excluded from the study. Diagnosis was based on clinical symptoms, serum thyroxine, TRAb, thyroid ultrasound and orbital computed tomography. Total RNA was extracted with Trizol reagent and quality-checked on an Agilent 2100 Bioanalyzer.

The chain links TRBV7-8 with TRBJ1-1; no D gene call is confident. The sample comprised peripheral blood or thyroid tissue (not recorded which). The clonotype was recovered from an adult man with Graves' hyperthyroidism. The CDR3: CASSLYTVPNTEAFF. The DNA reads as follows: TGTGCCAGCAGCTTGTATACGGTACCGAACACTGAAGCTTTCTTT. Supplemented by the reference TRBV7-8 and TRBJ1-1 proteins around the CDR3, the complete variable domain is GAGVSQSPRYKVAKRGQDVALRCDPISGHVSLFWYQQALGQGPEFLTYFQNEAQLDKSGLPSDRFFAERPEGSVSTLKIQRTQQEDSAVYLCASSLYTVPNTEAFFGQGTRLTVV.